A selection of T cell receptor beta chains follows, all from one sample in a study of shared clonotypes between healthy human individuals. Sequencing used immunoSEQ multiplex PCR; TCRdb keeps in-frame clones, though not all of them. The table lists millions of clones, about 94% of them singletons. Sequenced material: naive CD8+ T cells sorted from blood. The receptors derive from a man aged 18 to 30 in good health. Each CDR3 is given with its conserved first and last residue. Each record gives: clone size, V gene, D gene, J gene, CDR3 protein, CDR3 DNA. D genes are given only for firm matches. Size is stated for part of the rows, as once, few or many counts, or as a class when the clone is expanded.

clone size: .
V gene: TRBV28
D gene: .
J gene: TRBJ1-6
CDR3 protein: CASKVRGESPLHF
CDR3 DNA: TGTGCCAGCAAGGTCAGAGGCGAGTCACCCCTCCACTTT

clone size: .
V gene: TRBV2
D gene: .
J gene: TRBJ2-7
CDR3 protein: CASSGQGSTYEQYF
CDR3 DNA: TGTGCCAGCAGTGGGCAGGGATCCACCTACGAGCAGTACTTC

clone size: once
V gene: TRBV28
D gene: TRBD1
J gene: TRBJ2-7
CDR3 protein: CASSPPRDRDPYEQYF
CDR3 DNA: TGTGCCAGCAGTCCCCCCAGGGACAGGGATCCCTACGAGCAGTACTTC

clone size: .
V gene: TRBV28
D gene: TRBD2
J gene: TRBJ2-1
CDR3 protein: CASRTSGEYNEQFF
CDR3 DNA: TGTGCCAGCAGGACTAGCGGGGAGTACAATGAGCAGTTCTTC

clone size: .
V gene: TRBV28
D gene: TRBD1
J gene: TRBJ2-7
CDR3 protein: CASRGTGSSYEQYF
CDR3 DNA: TGTGCCAGCAGGGGGACAGGGAGCTCCTACGAGCAGTACTTC

clone size: .
V gene: TRBV5-5
D gene: .
J gene: TRBJ2-7
CDR3 protein: CASSPGFPYEQYF
CDR3 DNA: TGTGCCAGCAGTCCAGGGTTTCCCTACGAGCAGTACTTC

clone size: few
V gene: TRBV5-8
D gene: .
J gene: TRBJ1-1
CDR3 protein: CASSLSPGNTEAFF
CDR3 DNA: TGTGCCAGCAGCTTGTCTCCGGGGAACACTGAAGCTTTCTTT

clone size: .
V gene: TRBV7-8
D gene: .
J gene: TRBJ1-6
CDR3 protein: CASSLSSSPLHF
CDR3 DNA: TGTGCCAGCAGCTTAAGCTCATCACCCCTCCACTTT

clone size: .
V gene: TRBV2
D gene: .
J gene: TRBJ2-5
CDR3 protein: CASNGRETQYF
CDR3 DNA: TGTGCCAGCAATGGCCGGGAGACCCAGTACTTC

clone size: .
V gene: TRBV7-8
D gene: TRBD2
J gene: TRBJ2-1
CDR3 protein: CASSLALAGAISYNEQFF
CDR3 DNA: TGTGCCAGCAGCTTAGCGCTAGCGGGCGCGATCTCCTACAATGAGCAGTTCTTC

clone size: .
V gene: TRBV7-9
D gene: TRBD2
J gene: TRBJ2-3
CDR3 protein: CASSFGGSTDTQYF
CDR3 DNA: TGTGCCAGCAGTTTCGGGGGGAGCACAGATACGCAGTATTTT

clone size: .
V gene: TRBV13
D gene: .
J gene: TRBJ2-7
CDR3 protein: CASSLGTPTYEQYF
CDR3 DNA: TGTGCCAGCAGCTTAGGCACGCCAACCTACGAGCAGTACTTC

clone size: .
V gene: TRBV18
D gene: TRBD1
J gene: TRBJ1-2
CDR3 protein: CASSPRRGDYGYTF
CDR3 DNA: TGTGCCAGCTCACCTCGCAGGGGGGACTATGGCTACACCTTC

clone size: once
V gene: TRBV5-1
D gene: .
J gene: TRBJ2-7
CDR3 protein: CASSSPDEQYF
CDR3 DNA: TGCGCCAGCAGTTCCCCGGACGAGCAGTACTTC

clone size: .
V gene: TRBV6-1
D gene: .
J gene: TRBJ1-2
CDR3 protein: CASSEAAGLYYYGYTF
CDR3 DNA: TGTGCCAGCAGTGAAGCAGCAGGGCTTTATTACTATGGCTACACCTTC

clone size: .
V gene: TRBV4-1
D gene: .
J gene: TRBJ1-3
CDR3 protein: CASSQGLGISSGNTIYF
CDR3 DNA: TGCGCCAGCAGCCAAGGACTGGGGATCAGCTCTGGAAACACCATATATTTT

clone size: once
V gene: TRBV13
D gene: .
J gene: TRBJ1-2
CDR3 protein: CASTLGSTLEGYTF
CDR3 DNA: TGTGCCAGCACCTTGGGCAGTACCCTCGAGGGCTACACCTTC

clone size: once
V gene: TRBV6-6
D gene: .
J gene: TRBJ1-5
CDR3 protein: CASSYAGYSHF
CDR3 DNA: TGTGCCAGCAGTTACGCGGGGTATTCGCATTTT

clone size: few
V gene: TRBV9
D gene: .
J gene: TRBJ2-5
CDR3 protein: CASSVQGSTQETQYF
CDR3 DNA: TGTGCCAGCAGCGTGCAGGGTTCAACACAAGAGACCCAGTACTTC

clone size: .
V gene: TRBV7-2
D gene: TRBD2
J gene: TRBJ2-3
CDR3 protein: CASSLTRGGGTDTQYF
CDR3 DNA: TGTGCCAGCAGCCTTACCCGCGGGGGGGGTACAGATACGCAGTATTTT

clone size: .
V gene: TRBV4-1
D gene: .
J gene: TRBJ1-1
CDR3 protein: CASSQDSAGQTEAFF
CDR3 DNA: TGCGCCAGCAGCCAAGATTCGGCAGGTCAAACTGAAGCTTTCTTT

clone size: .
V gene: TRBV13
D gene: TRBD1
J gene: TRBJ1-2
CDR3 protein: CASSSGQGAYGYTF
CDR3 DNA: TGTGCCAGCAGCTCGGGACAGGGGGCCTATGGCTACACCTTC

clone size: .
V gene: TRBV5-4
D gene: .
J gene: TRBJ2-3
CDR3 protein: CASRSHGDTDTQYF
CDR3 DNA: TGTGCCAGCAGATCGCACGGAGACACAGATACGCAGTATTTT

clone size: .
V gene: TRBV5-4
D gene: .
J gene: TRBJ1-2
CDR3 protein: CASSVPGTVNNYGYTF
CDR3 DNA: TGTGCCAGCAGCGTACCCGGGACGGTCAACAACTATGGCTACACCTTC

clone size: .
V gene: TRBV30
D gene: .
J gene: TRBJ1-5
CDR3 protein: CAWSPLGANQPQHF
CDR3 DNA: TGTGCCTGGAGTCCGTTGGGGGCCAATCAGCCCCAGCATTTT

clone size: .
V gene: TRBV6-5
D gene: .
J gene: TRBJ2-7
CDR3 protein: CASGAGPSYEQYF
CDR3 DNA: TGTGCCAGCGGCGCAGGGCCTTCCTACGAGCAGTACTTC

clone size: once
V gene: TRBV19
D gene: .
J gene: TRBJ2-4
CDR3 protein: CASSTPARELVQYF
CDR3 DNA: TGTGCCAGTAGTACCCCGGCCAGGGAACTTGTTCAGTACTTC

clone size: .
V gene: TRBV6-5
D gene: .
J gene: TRBJ2-1
CDR3 protein: CASSYSVGEWYNEQFF
CDR3 DNA: TGTGCCAGCAGTTACTCGGTGGGAGAATGGTACAATGAGCAGTTCTTC

clone size: .
V gene: TRBV30
D gene: .
J gene: TRBJ1-2
CDR3 protein: CAWSVLKTDDGYTF
CDR3 DNA: TGTGCCTGGAGTGTACTAAAAACAGACGATGGCTACACCTTC

clone size: .
V gene: TRBV6-5
D gene: .
J gene: TRBJ1-2
CDR3 protein: CASTDGDYGYTF
CDR3 DNA: TGTGCCAGCACTGACGGAGACTATGGCTACACCTTC

clone size: .
V gene: TRBV13
D gene: .
J gene: TRBJ2-7
CDR3 protein: CASSHGRVSDYEQYF
CDR3 DNA: TGTGCCAGCAGCCACGGTAGGGTGAGCGACTACGAGCAGTACTTC

clone size: .
V gene: TRBV4-3
D gene: TRBD2
J gene: TRBJ2-1
CDR3 protein: CASSQDSASGRLNEQFF
CDR3 DNA: TGCGCCAGCAGCCAAGATAGCGCTAGCGGGAGATTGAATGAGCAGTTCTTC

clone size: .
V gene: TRBV7-9
D gene: .
J gene: TRBJ2-1
CDR3 protein: CASSLAWGGSSDEQFF
CDR3 DNA: TGTGCCAGCAGCTTAGCGTGGGGCGGGTCGTCGGATGAGCAGTTCTTC

clone size: .
V gene: TRBV11-2
D gene: .
J gene: TRBJ1-1
CDR3 protein: CASRPTGSMNTEAFF
CDR3 DNA: TGTGCCAGCAGGCCTACAGGGAGCATGAACACTGAAGCTTTCTTT

clone size: .
V gene: TRBV6-5
D gene: .
J gene: TRBJ1-1
CDR3 protein: CASSRLTELGTEAFF
CDR3 DNA: TGTGCCAGCAGCCGCCTGACTGAACTCGGCACTGAAGCTTTCTTT

clone size: .
V gene: TRBV4-3
D gene: .
J gene: TRBJ1-1
CDR3 protein: CASSQELSGTEAFF
CDR3 DNA: TGCGCCAGCAGCCAAGAGTTGTCGGGGACTGAAGCTTTCTTT

clone size: once
V gene: TRBV9
D gene: .
J gene: TRBJ1-6
CDR3 protein: CASSPRTNSPLHF
CDR3 DNA: TGTGCCAGCAGCCCTCGGACGAATTCACCCCTCCACTTT

clone size: .
V gene: TRBV5-6
D gene: .
J gene: TRBJ1-2
CDR3 protein: CASSLAGACTF
CDR3 DNA: TGTGCCAGCAGCTTGGCGGGCGCTTGCACCTTC

clone size: once
V gene: TRBV13
D gene: TRBD2
J gene: TRBJ2-2
CDR3 protein: CASSSGTSGEGTGELFF
CDR3 DNA: TGTGCCAGCAGCTCCGGGACTAGCGGAGAAGGAACCGGGGAGCTGTTTTTT

clone size: .
V gene: TRBV4-1
D gene: .
J gene: TRBJ1-4
CDR3 protein: CASSQAETTNEKLFF
CDR3 DNA: TGCGCCAGCAGCCAAGCGGAGACAACTAATGAAAAACTGTTTTTT

clone size: once
V gene: TRBV19
D gene: .
J gene: TRBJ1-2
CDR3 protein: CASSIDFPGFNYGYTF
CDR3 DNA: TGTGCCAGTAGTATAGATTTCCCGGGATTTAACTATGGCTACACCTTC

clone size: .
V gene: TRBV19
D gene: TRBD2
J gene: TRBJ2-7
CDR3 protein: CASSAGTSGYEQYF
CDR3 DNA: TGTGCCAGTAGCGCCGGGACTAGCGGCTACGAGCAGTACTTC

clone size: .
V gene: TRBV27
D gene: TRBD2
J gene: TRBJ2-7
CDR3 protein: CASSLGTSIHEQYF
CDR3 DNA: TGTGCCAGCAGTCTGGGGACTAGCATCCACGAGCAGTACTTC

clone size: .
V gene: TRBV30
D gene: .
J gene: TRBJ2-3
CDR3 protein: CAWDSLTDTQYF
CDR3 DNA: TGTGCCTGGGACAGCCTCACAGATACGCAGTATTTT

clone size: .
V gene: TRBV9
D gene: .
J gene: TRBJ2-7
CDR3 protein: CASSPTGRGYEQYF
CDR3 DNA: TGTGCCAGCAGCCCGACGGGGCGGGGATACGAGCAGTACTTC

clone size: .
V gene: TRBV11-2
D gene: .
J gene: TRBJ2-5
CDR3 protein: CASSLTGETQYF
CDR3 DNA: TGTGCCAGCAGCCTTACAGGGGAGACCCAGTACTTC

clone size: .
V gene: TRBV6-1
D gene: TRBD1
J gene: TRBJ1-3
CDR3 protein: CASSERRGHSHSGNTIYF
CDR3 DNA: TGTGCCAGCAGTGAAAGGAGGGGGCACAGCCATTCTGGAAACACCATATATTTT

clone size: .
V gene: TRBV7-9
D gene: TRBD1
J gene: TRBJ2-1
CDR3 protein: CANQGQGNNEQFF
CDR3 DNA: TGTGCCAACCAGGGACAGGGGAACAATGAGCAGTTCTTC

clone size: .
V gene: TRBV29-1
D gene: .
J gene: TRBJ1-1
CDR3 protein: CSVWAPGSATEAFF
CDR3 DNA: TGCAGCGTTTGGGCCCCCGGGTCGGCCACTGAAGCTTTCTTT

clone size: .
V gene: TRBV28
D gene: .
J gene: TRBJ2-4
CDR3 protein: CASSLKTGRAKNIQYF
CDR3 DNA: TGTGCCAGCAGTTTAAAGACAGGGAGGGCCAAAAACATTCAGTACTTC

clone size: .
V gene: TRBV7-9
D gene: .
J gene: TRBJ1-1
CDR3 protein: CASSLREFNTEAFF
CDR3 DNA: TGTGCCAGCAGCTTAAGGGAGTTCAACACTGAAGCTTTCTTT

clone size: .
V gene: TRBV9
D gene: .
J gene: TRBJ2-7
CDR3 protein: CASSVGAGKYEQYF
CDR3 DNA: TGTGCCAGCAGCGTAGGGGCAGGGAAATACGAGCAGTACTTC

clone size: .
V gene: TRBV2
D gene: TRBD2
J gene: TRBJ2-5
CDR3 protein: CASSRGTATSEETQYF
CDR3 DNA: TGTGCCAGCAGTAGAGGCACCGCGACTAGCGAAGAGACCCAGTACTTC

clone size: many
V gene: TRBV10-3
D gene: .
J gene: TRBJ2-1
CDR3 protein: CAISESQGSGDYNEQFF
CDR3 DNA: TGTGCCATCAGTGAGTCCCAGGGTAGCGGAGACTACAATGAGCAGTTCTTC

clone size: .
V gene: TRBV30
D gene: TRBD1
J gene: TRBJ2-7
CDR3 protein: CAWSEGQGRYEQYF
CDR3 DNA: TGTGCCTGGAGTGAGGGACAGGGAAGGTACGAGCAGTACTTC